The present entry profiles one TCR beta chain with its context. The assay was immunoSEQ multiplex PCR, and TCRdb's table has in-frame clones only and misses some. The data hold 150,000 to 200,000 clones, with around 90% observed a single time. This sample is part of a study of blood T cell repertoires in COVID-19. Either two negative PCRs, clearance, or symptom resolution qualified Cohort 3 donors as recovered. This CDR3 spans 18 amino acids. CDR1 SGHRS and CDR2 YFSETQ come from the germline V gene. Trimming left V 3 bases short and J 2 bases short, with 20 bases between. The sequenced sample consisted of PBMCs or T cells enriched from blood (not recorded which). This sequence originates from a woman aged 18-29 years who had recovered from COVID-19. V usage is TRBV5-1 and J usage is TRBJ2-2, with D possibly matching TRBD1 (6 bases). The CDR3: CASSSSTDSRLNTGELFF. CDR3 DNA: TGCGCCAGCAGCTCGTCCACGGACAGTCGCCTTAACACCGGGGAGCTGTTTTTT.